This T cell receptor beta chain was obtained from a study of blood T cell repertoires in COVID-19. Deletions cut 0 bases from V and 7 bases from J, with 16 bases between. Per the germline V gene, CDR1 is LGHNT and CDR2 is FRNRAP. The CDR3 contains 16 residues. In the study's own analysis: How many nucleated cells were present was estimated from reference gene primer amplification. Only in-frame clones appear in the TCRdb table, and some are missing; sequencing was by immunoSEQ multiplex PCR. That table supplies the V and J calls and clone size; D and trimming were determined from the DNA. The top ten clones hold about 1.5% of a sample with around 300,000 clones, roughly 88% of them seen once.

The sample taken for sequencing was peripheral blood. The genes are TRBV12-5 and TRBJ1-3; D possibly corresponds to TRBD1 (6 bases). This sequence was found in a woman younger than 45 with COVID-19, enrolled during active disease. The CDR3 loop reads CASGLVLNRVFNTIYF. The CDR3 coding sequence is TGTGCTAGTGGTTTGGTACTCAACAGGGTTTTTAACACCATATATTTT.